This T cell receptor beta chain was profiled in a study of vaccination effects on CD4 cells after COVID-19. Antigen-specific CD4+ T cells were expanded (with viral peptide pools) by the ViraFEST assay ahead of sequencing. The culture ran for around nine days, and then CD4+ T cells were isolated. Here immunoSEQ multiplex PCR was the method, and the copy in TCRdb shows in-frame clones only, minus some. Among roughly 61,000 clones listed, about four fifths were seen once. As for this clone: What it recognizes is unknown.

CDR1 is SGHTA and CDR2 is FQGNSA in the germline V gene. The CDR3 is 11 amino acids. V was trimmed by 6 bases and J by 3 bases, leaving 6 bases between them. Specimen: CD4+ T cells from PBMCs cultured with HCoV-229E spike peptides, collected before COVID-19 vaccination. The chain is built from TRBV7-2 and TRBJ2-7; D is undetermined. The origin of this receptor is a human donor who received a COVID-19 vaccine. The CDR3 coding sequence is TGTGCCAGCAGTTTTTACTACGAGCAGTACGTC. This codes for CASSFYYEQYV.